What follows are 11 T cell receptor beta chains derived from one specimen sequenced in a study of T cell clonality in common variable immunodeficiency. Study results and limitations: In common variable immunodeficiency, TCR beta chains reportedly carried fewer deletions and N-nucleotide insertions.

What these receptors recognize is not known. Sequenced by immunoSEQ multiplex PCR; TCRdb stores in-frame clones only, minus some. The sample totals fewer than 8,500 clones. The sample was peripheral blood mononuclear cells. These receptors were obtained from a human donor with common variable immunodeficiency.

On this clone: The CDR3 goes on 3 residues after the read ends, and that part is filled in from the germline J gene. This chain joins TRBV19 and TRBJ2-2; TRBD2 matches 9 bases. Trimming took 5 bases from V and 5 from J; bases not matched to a gene: 9. Germline loops: CDR1 LNHDA, CDR2 SQIVND (reference sequence). There are 16 residues in the CDR3. The CDR3 DNA, read in part, is TGTGCCAGTAGTCGGAGGCGGGGGGGCCGAACCGGGGAG. It encodes CASSRRRGGRTGE. The whole CDR3 region reads CASSRRRGGRTGELFF.

As concerns this clone: Read data end 3 residues before the CDR3 end; the end is taken from the germline J gene. J is TRBJ1-1 and V is TRBV2; 9 bases match TRBD1. Germline CDR1 and CDR2: SNHLY and FYNNEI. V lost 4 bases and J lost 7; bases outside the gene matches: 13. The CDR3 loop spans 16 amino acids. The chain's CDR3 is CASSGTPGQGRIEAFF. The covered CDR3 bases are TGTGCCAGCAGTGGGACACCGGGACAGGGTCGGATTGAA.

Details on this clone: The read comes to an end 3 residues before the CDR3 does, leaving the germline J gene to fill in the end. V is TRBV5-1 and J is TRBJ2-5, with 13 bases aligning to TRBD2. Germline CDR1 SGHRS, CDR2 YFSETQ. Trimming cost V 4 bases and J 4 bases; bases outside gene matches: 7. The CDR3 length is 16 residues. The CDR3 sequence: CASSLGLAGVGETQYF. Partial CDR3 DNA: TGCGCCAGCAGCCTAGGACTAGCGGGAGTGGGAGAGACC.

In the case of this clone: The CDR3 end is not reached by the read, which stops 3 residues before it; the germline J gene fills it in. This chain links TRBV19 with TRBJ1-5, with 8 nucleotides matching TRBD1. V trimming: 10 bases; J trimming: 2 bases; junction bases outside the gene matches: 10. Germline CDR1 reads LNHDA; CDR2 reads SQIVND (reference sequence). There are 15 residues in the CDR3. This CDR3 is CAIQDREECNQPQHF. The CDR3 DNA, read in part, is TGTGCCATTCAGGACAGGGAAGAGTGCAATCAGCCC. Looking up the rest from reference TRBV19 and TRBJ1-5 gives the full variable domain: DGGITQSPKYLFRKEGQNVTLSCEQNLNHDAMYWYRQDPGQGLRLIYYSQIVNDFQKGDIAEGYSVSREKKESFPLTVTSAQKNPTAFYLCAIQDREECNQPQHFGDGTRLSIL.

As regards this clone: Sequencing ends 3 residues short of the CDR3 end; the germline J gene provides the rest. The chain uses TRBV6-2 or TRBV6-3 and TRBJ1-5; D unclear. The V end lost 2 bases, the J end lost 2 bases, and 10 bases lay between the germline ends. The CDR3 is 15 residues long. Germline-derived CDR1 and CDR2 are MNHEY and SVGEGT. CDR3 sequence reads: CASSYRGHGNQPQHF. The CDR3 bases that were read are TGTGCCAGCAGTTACCGCGGGCACGGCAATCAGCCC.

Concerning this clone: The CDR3 end lies 3 residues beyond the end of the read and is filled in from the germline J gene. This sequence joins TRBV5-5 and TRBJ2-5; D is unresolved. CDR3 length: 14 amino acids. The ends were cut back, 0 bases at V and 2 bases at J, with 8 bases in the middle. Germline V gene sequence: CDR1 SGHKS, CDR2 YYEKEE (reference sequence). The CDR3 region is CASSLGQRQETQYF. The DNA read from the CDR3 is TGTGCCAGCAGCTTGGGGCAGAGGCAAGAGACC. Looking up the rest from reference TRBV5-5 and TRBJ2-5 gives the full variable domain: DAGVTQSPTHLIKTRGQQVTLRCSPISGHKSVSWYQQVLGQGPQFIFQYYEKEERGRGNFPDRFSARQFPNYSSELNVNALLLGDSALYLCASSLGQRQETQYFGPGTRLLVL.

In regard to this clone: The CDR3 end falls 3 residues outside the read, so it is completed with the germline J gene. The chain links TRBV2 to TRBJ1-2; maybe TRBD1 (6 bases). Germline V gene lookup returns CDR1 SNHLY and CDR2 FYNNEI. This CDR3 is built from 12 residues. V shed 6 bases and J shed 7 bases, with 12 bases lying between them. CDR3 sequence reads: CASRTGFLGYTF. The covered CDR3 bases are TGTGCCAGCAGAACAGGGTTTCTTGGC.

By frequency, this clone is medium-sized (0.01 to 0.1%). Partial CDR3 DNA: TGCAGCGTTGCCACAGGGGGGGGGCCGAACATT. This codes for CSVATGGGPNI. The entire CDR3 reads CSVATGGGPNIQYF. The chain uses TRBV29-1 and TRBJ2-4; D might be TRBD1 (8 bases). With the read ending 3 residues before the CDR3 end, the germline J gene is used to fill in that end. With 4 bases removed from V and 7 bases from J, the gap between germline ends came to 17 bases. Germline CDR1 SQVTM, CDR2 ANQGSEA. The CDR3 totals 14 residues.

Worth noting for this clone: The missing CDR3 end, 3 residues past where the read stops, is filled in from the germline J gene. The chain is built from TRBV7-2 and TRBJ1-2; TRBD1 is a possible D gene (5 bases). The CDR3 runs to 12 residues. CDR1 SGHTA and CDR2 FQGNSA come from the germline V gene. CDR3 in amino acids: CASGGAGGGYTF. CDR3 DNA (partial): TGTGCCAGCGGTGGGGCAGGCGGCGGC.

About this clone itself: The read finishes 3 residues shy of the CDR3 end, and the germline J gene is used to complete it. This chain joins TRBV19 and TRBJ2-1, with 10 bases fitting TRBD2. The CDR3 runs 16 residues. Germline assignment: CDR1 LNHDA and CDR2 SQIVND (reference sequence). J was trimmed by 9 bases and V by 5 bases; bases with no gene match: 13. Partial CDR3 DNA: TGTGCCAGTAGTCTCACTAGCGGGACCCTCGGCGGTGAG. This gives the protein CASSLTSGTLGGE. The whole CDR3 protein reads CASSLTSGTLGGEQFF.

This clone is deemed medium-sized by its frequency. The CDR3 goes on 3 residues after the read ends, and that part is filled in from the germline J gene. At the DNA level, this CDR3 is encoded by other sequences in the same sample as well. V usage is TRBV5-1 and J usage is TRBJ2-7; 8 bases are a match to TRBD1. From germline, CDR1 is SGHRS and CDR2 YFSETQ. V lost 2 bases, J lost 5 bases, and 3 bases stayed unmatched. The CDR3 is made up of 13 amino acids. The sequenced CDR3 bases are TGCGCCAGCAGCTTTGGACAGGGCGACGAG. Translation gives CASSFGQGDE. The CDR3 in full is CASSFGQGDEQYF. Full variable domain (missing parts from reference TRBV5-1 and TRBJ2-7): KAGVTQTPRYLIKTRGQQVTLSCSPISGHRSVSWYQQTPGQGLQFLFEYFSETQRNKGNFPGRFSGRQFSNSRSEMNVSTLELGDSALYLCASSFGQGDEQYFGPGTRLTVT.